A selection of T cell receptor beta chains follows, all from one sample in a study of OX40 agonist ivuxolimab in advanced cancers. The data were produced by immunoSEQ multiplex PCR, yet TCRdb's version contains in-frame clones alone and is incomplete. This sample carries around 44,000 clones, 86% of them seen once, and the ten largest clones take roughly an eighth. The sample consisted of CD4+ or CD8+ T cells sorted from blood, taken in a trial of the OX40 agonist ivuxolimab. The receptors originated from an adult with an advanced solid tumor such as melanoma, head and neck, liver or kidney cancer. CDR3s include the opening cysteine and the closing phenylalanine or tryptophan. A D gene is named only where the DNA matches it firmly. The listing skips clone size in some rows; elsewhere it reads once, few, many or a size class.

TRBV5-4	TRBJ2-3	TRBD2	NA	CASSLGVLAGRQDSTDTQYF	TGTGCCAGCAGCTTGGGTGTACTAGCGGGGAGGCAAGATAGCACAGATACGCAGTATTTT
TRBV11-1	TRBJ2-3	NA	NA	CASSYLPAWSPDTQYF	TGTGCCAGCAGCTACTTACCCGCCTGGAGCCCAGATACGCAGTATTTT
TRBV6-5	TRBJ1-1	NA	NA	CASSHGDLEAFF	TGTGCCAGCAGCCATGGGGATCTTGAAGCTTTCTTT
TRBV28	TRBJ2-7	NA	NA	CASWASGRNSYEQYF	TGTGCCAGTTGGGCTAGTGGACGGAACTCCTACGAGCAGTACTTC
TRBV7-9	TRBJ1-1	TRBD1	NA	CASIEQGADTEAFF	TGTGCCAGCATAGAACAGGGGGCGGACACTGAAGCTTTCTTT
TRBV6-5	TRBJ2-1	TRBD1	NA	CASSYFWTGGYNEQFF	TGTGCCAGCAGTTACTTTTGGACAGGGGGCTACAATGAGCAGTTCTTC
TRBV11-2	TRBJ1-2	NA	once	CASSLSAGNYGYTF	TGTGCCAGCAGCTTGTCCGCGGGTAACTATGGCTACACCTTC
TRBV13	TRBJ2-3	NA	NA	CASSLGVGGPTDTQYF	TGTGCCAGCAGCTTAGGAGTGGGGGGGCCAACAGATACGCAGTATTTT
TRBV7-2	TRBJ1-2	NA	NA	CASSNQGNYGYTF	TGTGCCAGCAGCAACCAGGGGAACTATGGCTACACCTTC
TRBV6-5	TRBJ1-1	NA	NA	CASHWGGENTEAFF	TGTGCCAGCCACTGGGGGGGTGAGAACACTGAAGCTTTCTTT
TRBV4-2	TRBJ2-5	NA	NA	CASSQAASGGAEETQYF	TGTGCCAGCAGCCAAGCGGCCAGTGGGGGGGCCGAAGAGACCCAGTACTTC
TRBV7-9	TRBJ1-5	NA	few	CASSLGTQPQHF	TGTGCCAGCAGCCTCGGAACGCAGCCCCAGCATTTT
TRBV7-2	TRBJ2-3	NA	NA	CASSWFGGRDKDTQYF	TGTGCCAGCAGCTGGTTCGGGGGCCGGGATAAAGATACGCAGTATTTT
TRBV11-2	TRBJ2-7	TRBD2	NA	CASSSNRGGTYEQYF	TGTGCCAGCAGCTCAAACCGGGGGGGCACCTACGAGCAGTACTTC
TRBV15	TRBJ1-2	TRBD1	once	CATSEEAGQGVMWGYTF	TGTGCCACCAGCGAGGAAGCGGGACAGGGGGTTATGTGGGGCTACACCTTC
TRBV5-6	TRBJ2-1	TRBD2	NA	CASSLGSGGAYNEQFF	TGTGCCAGCAGCTTGGGAAGTGGGGGGGCCTACAATGAGCAGTTCTTC
TRBV28	TRBJ2-3	TRBD2	NA	CASTLLRGSGPDTQYF	TGTGCCAGCACGCTGCTGCGGGGGTCGGGCCCAGATACGCAGTATTTT
TRBV5-4	TRBJ2-5	NA	NA	CASSPVGEETQYF	TGTGCCAGCAGCCCAGTGGGGGAAGAGACCCAGTACTTC
TRBV7-9	TRBJ2-7	NA	NA	CASSLDSSYEQYF	TGTGCCAGCAGCTTGGACAGCTCCTACGAGCAGTACTTC
TRBV7-9	TRBJ1-5	TRBD1	NA	CASSSDRVEDQPQHF	TGTGCCAGCAGTTCGGACAGGGTTGAGGATCAGCCCCAGCATTTT
TRBV28	TRBJ2-7	TRBD2	few	CASMGGGEGSYEQYF	TGTGCCAGCATGGGGGGAGGGGAAGGTTCCTACGAGCAGTACTTC
TRBV28	TRBJ2-7	TRBD1	NA	CASSPAGTAYEQYF	TGTGCCAGCAGTCCCGCCGGGACAGCCTACGAGCAGTACTTC
TRBV7-6	TRBJ1-5	NA	NA	CASSSSGSGDQPQHF	TGTGCCAGCAGCTCCTCAGGGTCCGGGGATCAGCCCCAGCATTTT
TRBV5-1	TRBJ2-2	NA	NA	CASSFGGGELFF	TGCGCCAGCAGCTTTGGTGGCGGGGAGCTGTTTTTT
TRBV7-9	TRBJ1-4	NA	NA	CASSSFNRGPTNEKLFF	TGTGCCAGCAGCTCCTTTAATCGGGGACCAACTAATGAAAAACTGTTTTTT
TRBV6-5	TRBJ2-7	TRBD2	NA	CASSFGGTSYEQYF	TGTGCCAGCAGTTTCGGGGGGACGTCCTACGAGCAGTACTTC
TRBV14	TRBJ2-7	NA	NA	CASSQRQALKEYEQYF	TGTGCCAGCAGCCAGCGACAGGCCCTTAAAGAATACGAGCAGTACTTC
TRBV15	TRBJ2-7	TRBD1	NA	CATSRGVRGRGHYEQYF	TGTGCCACCAGCAGAGGGGTAAGGGGCAGGGGGCACTACGAGCAGTACTTC
TRBV5-5	TRBJ1-5	NA	NA	CASSPGAGEFNQPQHF	TGTGCCAGCAGCCCGGGGGCAGGGGAGTTCAATCAGCCCCAGCATTTT
TRBV5-1	TRBJ1-5	NA	NA	CASSLIPPVSNQPQHF	TGCGCCAGCAGCTTGATCCCCCCGGTGAGCAATCAGCCCCAGCATTTT
TRBV6-5	TRBJ2-5	NA	once	CASSYGGNQETQYF	TGTGCCAGCAGTTACGGTGGGAACCAAGAGACCCAGTACTTC
TRBV6-6	TRBJ2-1	NA	NA	CASSRRTGQNEQFF	TGTGCCAGCAGTCGCAGGACGGGGCAAAATGAGCAGTTCTTC
TRBV6-1	TRBJ2-5	NA	NA	CASSEAPRGRGAQETQYF	TGTGCCAGCAGTGAAGCCCCGAGGGGGAGGGGGGCCCAAGAGACCCAGTACTTC
TRBV12-5	TRBJ1-2	TRBD1	NA	CASGSSPGTGPFWGYTF	TGTGCTAGTGGTTCCTCCCCCGGGACAGGGCCCTTTTGGGGCTACACCTTC
TRBV5-5	TRBJ2-1	TRBD1	once	CASSTGQGPYNEQFF	TGTGCCAGCAGCACCGGACAGGGCCCCTACAATGAGCAGTTCTTC
TRBV15	TRBJ2-7	TRBD2	few	CATSPNPLAATYEQYF	TGTGCCACCAGCCCGAACCCCCTAGCGGCGACCTACGAGCAGTACTTC
TRBV9	TRBJ2-7	TRBD2	NA	CASSPRGRGLFEQYF	TGTGCCAGCAGTCCTCGGGGGAGGGGTTTGTTCGAGCAGTACTTC
TRBV9	TRBJ2-7	TRBD1	NA	CASSVWGTGSYEQYF	TGTGCCAGCAGCGTATGGGGGACAGGGTCCTACGAGCAGTACTTC